This T cell receptor (beta chain) was sequenced for a study of T cell clonality in common variable immunodeficiency (dated by TCRdb to 2014 to 2015). The full study reports these points: CVID TCRbeta sequences reportedly showed fewer deletions and N-nucleotide insertions and lacked highly modified clones with 13 or more V deletions. Differences among patients in the CVID cohort limited the correlations between repertoire features and clinical complications. Fewer TCRbeta clones were shared among CVID subjects than among healthy controls (p < 0.0001). According to the authors, finding the cause of the higher clonality in CVID would require sequencing the repertoires of T cell subpopulations. Although equal DNA input was used, an average of roughly 89,000 unique sequences per sample was obtained for controls, compared with some 30,000 for CVID samples. TCRbeta clonality was higher in CVID subjects than in healthy controls (t-test p = 0.018), and the increase was most characteristic of about a third of subjects.

Most of the CVID patients and most of the healthy controls were of Caucasian heritage. Heparinized peripheral whole blood samples of roughly 5 to 8.5 ml were obtained from each donor. TCRbeta CDR3 repertoires were sequenced from genomic DNA of adults with common variable immune deficiency (CVID) and healthy adult controls. The control group comprised some 22 healthy adult volunteers, roughly 12 female and approximately ten male, aged about 23 to 70 years with a mean age of approximately 30. Diluted blood was density-centrifuged over Hypaque 1077 or Ficoll-Paque to isolate peripheral blood mononuclear cells. Genomic DNA was obtained from unsorted mononuclear cells using either Qiagen column purification or a centrifugation-based method. Equivalent amounts of genomic DNA from CVID and control samples were used as sequencing input. For every sample, a 60 bp segment covering the rearranged TCRbeta CDR3 region was amplified and then sequenced. The immunoSEQ assay, a bias-corrected multiplex PCR combined with high-throughput sequencing, was used to amplify TCRbeta. Under the source paper's analysis protocol: Each unique nucleotide sequence was treated as a clone and annotated with V, D and J genes, copy number and frequency. Sequences were labeled productive if in frame, and non-productive if out of frame or containing stop codons. Clonality was calculated from Shannon's entropy as previously described. Mean CDR3 Kyte-Doolittle hydropathy was derived from the predicted amino acid sequences of productive clones. Hierarchical clustering of scaled V gene usage was performed with the R hclust function using Manhattan distance and complete linkage. Clone sharing by CDR3 amino acid sequence was assessed by resampling 12 repertoires per group over 100 rounds. Repertoires were searched for 70 published EBV-specific and some 240 published CMV-specific TCRbeta sequences. A couple of CVID samples yielding fewer than 10,000 sequences were excluded from analysis, leaving 42 CVID repertoires. Held by TCRdb, this immuneACCESS table contains in-frame sequences only and omits some clones. Under half of the omission traces to an unresolved V gene where checked; the cause of the rest is unknown. V, J and clone size were drawn from that table, and D and trimming were deduced from the DNA. For this sample, about 52,000 clones are listed, none of them singletons. The ten most abundant clones make up roughly 2% of the sample.

The germline V gene gives CDR1 as SGHRS and CDR2 as YFSETQ. Including cysteine and phenylalanine, the CDR3 has 16 amino acids. The DNA has 39 bases, all within the CDR3, and is read from base 1. The germline V end is reduced by 1 base and the J end by 1 base; junction bases left unmatched: 6. This clone was counted many times. The antigen it binds to is not known. Read sequence stops 3 residues before the CDR3 end, and the germline J gene provides the missing end. The chain was built from TRBV5-1 and TRBJ2-3, with 7 bases in between that match TRBD1. The TCR was taken from a person between 18 and 75 years old in good health. Input material: peripheral blood mononuclear cells. CDR3 bases read: TGCGCCAGCAGCTTGACGGGACAGACGCGCACAGATACG. This yields the protein CASSLTGQTRTDT. From start to end, the CDR3 is CASSLTGQTRTDTQYF.